This TCR beta chain emerged from a study of type 1 regulatory T cells. There are 14 residues in the CDR3. Deletions cut 4 bases from V and 1 base from J, with 10 bases between. The V gene's germline CDR1 is LGHDT and CDR2 YNNKEL (reference sequence). TCRdb re-derived calls from the reads in MiXCR, one entry per CDR3 protein. The sample has fewer than 70,000 distinct CDR3 sequences, around 63% seen once; the top ten hold about 7.3%. Turning to this clonotype: The target antigen is unknown.

V is TRBV3-1 and J is TRBJ1-1; unclear D gene. Source material: cultured T cells, either the whole culture or a sorted T cell fraction (not recorded which). This sample's subset: Tr1-enriched cell product generated in vitro against host alloantigens. The receptor was isolated from a human donor in good health. The CDR3 loop is CASSPSRGNTEAFF. In DNA, the CDR3 is TGTGCCAGCAGCCCATCCCGCGGGAACACTGAAGCTTTCTTT. Supplemented by reference TRBV3-1 and TRBJ1-1, the full variable domain reads DTAVSQTPKYLVTQMGNDKSIKCEQNLGHDTMYWYKQDSKKFLKIMFSYNNKELIINETVPNRFSPKSPDKAHLNLHINSLELGDSAVYFCASSPSRGNTEAFFGQGTRLTVV.